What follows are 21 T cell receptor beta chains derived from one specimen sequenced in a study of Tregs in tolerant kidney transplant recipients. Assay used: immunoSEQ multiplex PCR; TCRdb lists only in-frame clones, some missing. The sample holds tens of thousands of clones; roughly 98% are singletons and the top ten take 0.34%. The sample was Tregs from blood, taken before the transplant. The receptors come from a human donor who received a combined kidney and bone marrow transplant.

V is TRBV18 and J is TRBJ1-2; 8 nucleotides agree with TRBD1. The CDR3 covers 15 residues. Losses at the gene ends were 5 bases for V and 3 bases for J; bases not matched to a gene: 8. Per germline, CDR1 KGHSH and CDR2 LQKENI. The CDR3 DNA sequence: TGTGCCAGCTCATCAACGACAGGGGACTACTATGGCTACACCTTC. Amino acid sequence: CASSSTTGDYYGYTF.

In nucleotides, the CDR3 is TGTGCCATCAGCGGGACAGGAAAATACGAGCAGTACTTC. As protein: CAISGTGKYEQYF. The chain has TRBV10-3 and TRBJ2-7; 8 positions agree with TRBD1. The germline V gene has CDR1 ENHRY and CDR2 SYGVKD. The CDR3 is 13 residues long. V shed 6 bases, J shed 4 bases, and the junction held 5 bases outside the gene matches.

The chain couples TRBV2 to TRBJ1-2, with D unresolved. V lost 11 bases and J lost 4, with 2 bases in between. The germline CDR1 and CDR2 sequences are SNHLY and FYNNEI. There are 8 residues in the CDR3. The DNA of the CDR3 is TGTGCCCGCTATGGCTACACCTTC. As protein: CARYGYTF.

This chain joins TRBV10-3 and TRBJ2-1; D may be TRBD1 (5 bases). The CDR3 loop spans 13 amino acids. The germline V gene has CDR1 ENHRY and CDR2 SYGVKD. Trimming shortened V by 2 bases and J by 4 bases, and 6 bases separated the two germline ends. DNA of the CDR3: TGTGCCATCAGTGAGGACAGATACAATGAGCAGTTCTTC. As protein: CAISEDRYNEQFF.

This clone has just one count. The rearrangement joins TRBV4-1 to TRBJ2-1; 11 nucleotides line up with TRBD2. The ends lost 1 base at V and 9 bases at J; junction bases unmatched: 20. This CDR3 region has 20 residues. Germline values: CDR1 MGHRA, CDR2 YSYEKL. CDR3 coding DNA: TGCGCCAGCAGCCAAGTAGGGGACAGGGTCGGGCTAGCGGGGGGCGGTGAGCAGTTCTTC. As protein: CASSQVGDRVGLAGGGEQFF.

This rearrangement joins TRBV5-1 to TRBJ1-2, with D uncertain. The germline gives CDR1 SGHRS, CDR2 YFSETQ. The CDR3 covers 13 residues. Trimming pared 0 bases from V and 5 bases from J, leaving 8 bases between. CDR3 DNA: TGCGCCAGCAGCTTGGTCCCGCAGTATGGCTACACCTTC. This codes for CASSLVPQYGYTF.

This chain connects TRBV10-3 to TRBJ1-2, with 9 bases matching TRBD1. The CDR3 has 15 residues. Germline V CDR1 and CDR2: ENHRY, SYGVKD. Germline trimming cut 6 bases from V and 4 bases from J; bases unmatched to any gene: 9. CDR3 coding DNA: TGTGCCATCAGGAAGGGACAGGGACGGTCCTATGGCTACACCTTC. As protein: CAIRKGQGRSYGYTF.

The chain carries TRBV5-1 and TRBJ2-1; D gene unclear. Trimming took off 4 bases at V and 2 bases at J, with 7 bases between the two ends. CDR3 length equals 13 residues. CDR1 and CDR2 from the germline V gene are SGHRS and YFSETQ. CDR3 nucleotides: TGCGCCAGCAGCCCTGCGACCTACAATGAGCAGTTCTTC. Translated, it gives CASSPATYNEQFF.

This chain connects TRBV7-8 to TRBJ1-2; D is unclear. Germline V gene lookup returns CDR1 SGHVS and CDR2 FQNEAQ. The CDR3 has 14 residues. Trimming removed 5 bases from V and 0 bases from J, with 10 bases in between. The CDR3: CASSPSTTNYGYTF. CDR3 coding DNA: TGTGCCAGCAGCCCGAGCACGACTAACTATGGCTACACCTTC.

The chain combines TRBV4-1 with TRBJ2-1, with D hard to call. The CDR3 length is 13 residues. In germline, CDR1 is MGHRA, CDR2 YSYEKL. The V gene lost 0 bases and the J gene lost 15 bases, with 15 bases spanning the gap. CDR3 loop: CASSQDSYPQWFF. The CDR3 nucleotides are TGCGCCAGCAGCCAAGATAGCTACCCCCAATGGTTCTTC.

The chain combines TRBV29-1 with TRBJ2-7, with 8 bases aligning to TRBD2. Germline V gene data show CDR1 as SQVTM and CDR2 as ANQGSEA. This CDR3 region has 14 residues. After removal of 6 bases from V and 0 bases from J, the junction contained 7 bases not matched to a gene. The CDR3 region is CSVGGGSSSYEQYF. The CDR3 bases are TGCAGCGTCGGGGGGGGGTCGAGCTCCTACGAGCAGTACTTC.

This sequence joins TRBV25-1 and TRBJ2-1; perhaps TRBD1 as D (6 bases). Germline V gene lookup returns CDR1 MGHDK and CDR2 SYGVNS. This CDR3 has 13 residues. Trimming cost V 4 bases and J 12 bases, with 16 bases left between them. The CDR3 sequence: CASSATNRDVQFF. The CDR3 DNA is TGTGCCAGCAGTGCCACGAACAGGGATGTGCAGTTCTTC. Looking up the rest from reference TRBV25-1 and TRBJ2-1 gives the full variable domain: EADIYQTPRYLVIGTGKKITLECSQTMGHDKMYWYQQDPGMELHLIHYSYGVNSTEKGDLSSESTVSRIRTEHFPLTLESARPSHTSQYLCASSATNRDVQFFGPGTRLTVL.

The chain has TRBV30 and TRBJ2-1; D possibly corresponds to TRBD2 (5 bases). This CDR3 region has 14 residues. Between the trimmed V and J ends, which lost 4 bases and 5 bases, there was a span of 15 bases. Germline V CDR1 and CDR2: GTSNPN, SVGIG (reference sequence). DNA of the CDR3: TGTGCCTGGACCCCGCGGAGGACGAACAATGAGCAGTTCTTC. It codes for CAWTPRRTNNEQFF.

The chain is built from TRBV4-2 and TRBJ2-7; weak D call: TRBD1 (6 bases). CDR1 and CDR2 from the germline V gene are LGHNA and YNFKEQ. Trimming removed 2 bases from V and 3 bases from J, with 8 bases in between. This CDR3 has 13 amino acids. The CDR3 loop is CASSQTQGYEQYF. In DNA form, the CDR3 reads TGTGCCAGCAGCCAAACACAGGGCTACGAGCAGTACTTC.

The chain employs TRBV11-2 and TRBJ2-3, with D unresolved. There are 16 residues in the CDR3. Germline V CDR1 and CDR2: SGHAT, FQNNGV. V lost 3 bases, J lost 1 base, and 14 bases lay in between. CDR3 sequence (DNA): TGTGCCAGCAGCTTTGGTACGGTTCCTGGCACAGATACGCAGTATTTT. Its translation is CASSFGTVPGTDTQYF.

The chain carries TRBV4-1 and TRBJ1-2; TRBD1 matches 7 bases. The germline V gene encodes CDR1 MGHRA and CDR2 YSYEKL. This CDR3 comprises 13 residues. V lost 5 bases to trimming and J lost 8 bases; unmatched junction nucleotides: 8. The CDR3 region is CASSGDSPGGYTF. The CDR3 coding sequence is TGCGCCAGCAGCGGGGACAGCCCAGGGGGCTACACCTTC.

The CDR3 DNA reads as TGTGCCAGCAGTTTATGGGAGTCTAGGCGCACCGGGGAGCTGTTTTTT. Encoded protein: CASSLWESRRTGELFF. The rearrangement links TRBV28 to TRBJ2-2; no definite D call. With 0 bases removed from V and 4 bases from J, the gap between germline ends came to 12 bases. The CDR3 contains 16 residues. In germline, CDR1 is MDHEN, CDR2 SYDVKM.

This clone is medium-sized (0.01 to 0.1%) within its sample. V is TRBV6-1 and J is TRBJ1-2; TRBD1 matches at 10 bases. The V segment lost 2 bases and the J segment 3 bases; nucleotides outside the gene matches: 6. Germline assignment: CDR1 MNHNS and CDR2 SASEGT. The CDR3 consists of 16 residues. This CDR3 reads CASSEYRTGGDYGYTF. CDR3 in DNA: TGTGCCAGCAGTGAATACAGGACAGGGGGAGACTATGGCTACACCTTC.

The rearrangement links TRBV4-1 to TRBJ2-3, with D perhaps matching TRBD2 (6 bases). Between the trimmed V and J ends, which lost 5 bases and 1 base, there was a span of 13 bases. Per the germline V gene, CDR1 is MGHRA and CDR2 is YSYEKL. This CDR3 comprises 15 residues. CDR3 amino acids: CASSAGLAGTDTQYF. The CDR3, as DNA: TGCGCCAGCAGCGCGGGACTCGCTGGCACAGATACGCAGTATTTT.

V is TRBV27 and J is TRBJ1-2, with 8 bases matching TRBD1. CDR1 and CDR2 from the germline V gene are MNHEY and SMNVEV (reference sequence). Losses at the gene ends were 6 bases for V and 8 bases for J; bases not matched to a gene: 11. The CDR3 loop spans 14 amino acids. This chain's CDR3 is CASRDGQGTRGYTF. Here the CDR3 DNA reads TGTGCCAGCAGAGACGGACAGGGCACTAGGGGCTACACCTTC.

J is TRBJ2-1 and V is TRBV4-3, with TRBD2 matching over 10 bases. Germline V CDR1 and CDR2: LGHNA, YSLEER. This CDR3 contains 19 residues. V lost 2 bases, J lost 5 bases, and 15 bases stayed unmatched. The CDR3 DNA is TGCGCCAGCAGCCAATATTATAACAAGCTAGCGGGAGTCAACAATGAGCAGTTCTTC. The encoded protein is CASSQYYNKLAGVNNEQFF.